This T cell receptor beta chain derives from a study of T cell repertoires in cytomegalovirus infection. The overall study: It can be stated that public TCR beta signatures indicated CMV infection as well as a matching HLA type.

TCRdb itself ran the reads through MiXCR, one entry per CDR3 protein. The repertoire consists of a few hundred thousand distinct CDR3 sequences, with around a third occurring once and the leading ten covering 15% to 20%. Trimming removed 2 bases at V and 1 base at J, with 8 bases between. CDR3 length equals 14 residues. Germline assignment: CDR1 SGHTA and CDR2 FQGNSA. This clonotype was recorded a few times. Its antigen is unidentified. The chain couples TRBV7-2 to TRBJ2-5; possible D gene TRBD1, 5 bases. Sequenced here: cultured PBMCs, sampled from culture after CMV antigen stimulation. This TCR came from a human donor in good health (CMV status not recorded). Some clones in this sample may be carry-over from other donors' samples. CDR3 bases: TGTGCCAGCAGCTTATCGACAGTCCAAGAGACCCAGTACTTC. It is translated as CASSLSTVQETQYF.